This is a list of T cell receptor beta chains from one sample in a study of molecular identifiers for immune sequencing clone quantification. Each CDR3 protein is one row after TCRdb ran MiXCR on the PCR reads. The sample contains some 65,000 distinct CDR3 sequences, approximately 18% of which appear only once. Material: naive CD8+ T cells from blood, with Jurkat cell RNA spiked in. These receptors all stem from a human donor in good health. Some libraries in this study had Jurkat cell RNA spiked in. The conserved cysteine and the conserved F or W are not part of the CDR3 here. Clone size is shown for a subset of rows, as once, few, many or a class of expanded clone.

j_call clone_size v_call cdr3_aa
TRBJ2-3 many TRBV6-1 ASTLWTGGTDTQY
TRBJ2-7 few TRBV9 ASSGRTNTYEQY
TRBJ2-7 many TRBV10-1 ASSESGAIYEQY
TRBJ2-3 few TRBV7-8 ASSLGDLNTQY
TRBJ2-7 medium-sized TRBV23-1 ASSQRADPVSLPRNHEQY
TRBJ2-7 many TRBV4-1 ASSHPGQNEQY
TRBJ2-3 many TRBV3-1 ASSQGDYTDTQY
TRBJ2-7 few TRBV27 ASSFVDRAYEQY
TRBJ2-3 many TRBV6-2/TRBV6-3 ASSFVGGSGWNTDTQY
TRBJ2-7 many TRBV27 ASSLVAVSSYEQY
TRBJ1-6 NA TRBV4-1 ASSQERGPNNSPLH
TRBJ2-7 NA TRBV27 ASRVGYEQY
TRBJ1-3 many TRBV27 ASSTLRDRRELNTIY
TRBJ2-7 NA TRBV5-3 ASSSKPRQRTPYRYEQY
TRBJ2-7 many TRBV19 ASTPTSGSIYEQY
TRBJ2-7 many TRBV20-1 SASQDRGGIYEQY